This TCR beta chain stems from a study of blood T cell repertoires in COVID-19. For the study at large: The United States, Italy and Spain supplied acute and convalescent COVID-19 samples.

Data came from immunoSEQ multiplex PCR; TCRdb stores just in-frame clones and leaves some out. The data show roughly 250,000 clones, 83% seen once. J gave up 2 bases and V 5 bases, and 5 bases lay outside the gene matches. Germline lookup yields CDR1 SGHVS and CDR2 FQNEAQ. CDR3 length: 14 amino acids. Participant-reported clinical history was the basis for cohort assignment. People in the exposed group encountered a COVID-19 case within 2 weeks before entering the study. The chain couples TRBV7-8 to TRBJ2-7, with 8 bases aligning to TRBD1. This receptor was taken from a middle-aged woman who had been exposed to COVID-19. The sequenced material came from PBMCs or T cells enriched from blood (not recorded which). The CDR3 is CASSNGQGAYEQYF. CDR3 sequence (DNA): TGTGCCAGCAGCAACGGACAGGGCGCCTACGAGCAGTACTTC.